These T cell receptor beta chains were read from a single sample in a study of blood T cells in healthy people across ages. TCRdb analysed the 5' RACE reads with MiXCR anew, one entry per CDR3 protein. The sample lists about 900,000 distinct CDR3 sequences; roughly 60% were seen once. Sequencing was carried out using blood. The source of these receptors is a man aged 25 to 40 in good health. CDR3s include the opening cysteine and the closing phenylalanine or tryptophan. Not all rows give a size; the values are once, few, many and, for expanded clones, a class.

cdr3_aa j_call v_call clone_size
CASRTPRSDTQYF TRBJ2-3 TRBV2 -
CASSITGQSNYGYTF TRBJ1-2 TRBV19 -
CASNGANRNQPQHF TRBJ1-5 TRBV7-2 once
CSARDPVQGSMLNSPLHF TRBJ1-6 TRBV20-1 -
CASSYSTRYYNEQFF TRBJ2-1 TRBV6-5 few
CASSEGGMNTEAFF TRBJ1-1 TRBV25-1 -
CAISDPAGGRWTQYF TRBJ2-3 TRBV10-3 -
CASSLGMNNEQFF TRBJ2-1 TRBV27 once
CASSPPKTQYF TRBJ2-5 TRBV6-2/TRBV6-3 -
CSARRTGETQYF - TRBV20-1 -
CSVGVPNQPQHF TRBJ1-5 TRBV29-1 -
CASQGWDRVYTGELFF TRBJ2-2 TRBV6-2/TRBV6-3 -
CASSYQTSTDSNQPQHF TRBJ1-5 TRBV6-6 -
CSAQTGTSEETQYF TRBJ2-5 TRBV20-1 -
CASSRPRLPPYEQYF TRBJ2-7 TRBV2 -
CASSALGQGSYEQYF TRBJ2-7 TRBV9 -
CASSLAWRAGGETQYF TRBJ2-5 TRBV7-2 -
CASSYSMTGGTEAFF TRBJ1-1 TRBV6-5 -
CASQKTDQPQHF TRBJ1-5 TRBV6-6 -
CASSIGLSSYEQYF TRBJ2-7 TRBV7-2 -
CASSHRDRGNYEQYF TRBJ2-7 TRBV7-9 few
CASGGYGELFF TRBJ2-2 TRBV6-2/TRBV6-3 -
CATSDSGSDGNEKLFF TRBJ1-4 TRBV24-1 -
CASSGRGNFSGNTIYF TRBJ1-3 TRBV3-1 -
CASSLLGTSGSYEQYF TRBJ2-7 TRBV28 -
CASSLAAGLADTQYF TRBJ2-3 TRBV11-3 -
CASSSQRVMTDTQYF TRBJ2-3 TRBV11-2 -
CSVEGVRDSYEQYF TRBJ2-7 TRBV29-1 -
CSTREQTGWIETQYF TRBJ2-5 TRBV20-1 -
CSASANRDKEYF TRBJ2-7 TRBV20-1 -
CASSLAGSGGSLNIQYF TRBJ2-4 TRBV5-1 -
CASSGGTGTSTDTQYF TRBJ2-3 TRBV9 -
CASRRDRGTGELFF TRBJ2-2 TRBV7-9 -
CASSTGTRGGDTQYF TRBJ2-3 TRBV12-3/TRBV12-4 -
CASRTSSFSYEQYF TRBJ2-7 TRBV27 many
CASWGQGANEQFF TRBJ2-1 TRBV27 few